These T cell receptor beta chains were read from a single sample in a study of patients and donors after allogeneic stem cell transplantation. TCRdb processed the RT-PCR reads anew with MiXCR; each CDR3 protein has one entry. The data contain roughly 940,000 distinct CDR3 sequences, roughly 18% of them seen just once; the ten biggest clones take up roughly 6%. The sequenced material came from blood, either unsorted or a sorted T cell fraction (not recorded which). All receptors come from a human donor who was either an allogeneic HSCT recipient or a stem cell or donor lymphocyte infusion donor (not recorded which). It is not recorded whose cells these are; they may come from a transplant donor. Each CDR3 is given with its conserved first and last residue. A D gene is named only where the DNA matches it firmly. Rows give clone size only sometimes, using once, few, many, or a class for an expanded clone.

cdr3_aa: CASSPGQGLDEEQYF
cdr3_nt: TGTGCCAGCAGCCCCGGACAGGGATTAGATGAAGAGCAGTACTTC
cdr3_length: 15
j_call: TRBJ2-7
v_call: TRBV11-2
d_call: TRBD1
clone_size: NA

cdr3_aa: CASSFVKRKFQETQYF
cdr3_nt: TGCGCCAGCAGCTTTGTTAAGCGAAAGTTTCAAGAGACCCAGTACTTC
cdr3_length: 16
j_call: TRBJ2-5
v_call: TRBV5-1
d_call: NA
clone_size: NA

cdr3_aa: CASSSGHPRPQHF
cdr3_nt: TGTGCCAGCAGTTCCGGACACCCGCGGCCCCAGCATTTT
cdr3_length: 13
j_call: TRBJ1-5
v_call: TRBV12-3/TRBV12-4
d_call: NA
clone_size: NA

cdr3_aa: CSARDDSSTEYF
cdr3_nt: TGCAGTGCTAGAGACGATTCGTCGACGGAGTACTTC
cdr3_length: 12
j_call: TRBJ2-7
v_call: TRBV20-1
d_call: NA
clone_size: many

cdr3_aa: CASSQEYERGGNEQYF
cdr3_nt: TGCGCCAGCAGCCAAGAGTATGAGAGGGGAGGGAACGAGCAGTACTTC
cdr3_length: 16
j_call: TRBJ2-7
v_call: TRBV4-3
d_call: TRBD2
clone_size: NA

cdr3_aa: CASTLRTGANTGELFF
cdr3_nt: TGTGCCAGCACCTTAAGGACAGGGGCGAACACCGGGGAGCTGTTTTTT
cdr3_length: 16
j_call: TRBJ2-2
v_call: TRBV12-3/TRBV12-4
d_call: TRBD1
clone_size: many

cdr3_aa: CASSDAGVISYNEQFF
cdr3_nt: TGTGCCAGCAGCGATGCGGGCGTCATCTCCTACAATGAGCAGTTCTTC
cdr3_length: 16
j_call: TRBJ2-1
v_call: TRBV5-5
d_call: NA
clone_size: few

cdr3_aa: CASSYLPGDNYGYTF
cdr3_nt: TGTGCCAGCAGTTACCTCCCCGGGGATAACTATGGCTACACCTTC
cdr3_length: 15
j_call: TRBJ1-2
v_call: TRBV6-5
d_call: NA
clone_size: NA

cdr3_aa: CASNAGQDTGELFF
cdr3_nt: TGTGCCAGCAACGCAGGGCAGGACACCGGGGAGCTGTTTTTT
cdr3_length: 14
j_call: TRBJ2-2
v_call: TRBV6-1
d_call: NA
clone_size: few

cdr3_aa: CAIRGTGGNEQYF
cdr3_nt: TGTGCCATCAGGGGGACAGGGGGCAACGAGCAGTACTTC
cdr3_length: 13
j_call: TRBJ2-7
v_call: TRBV10-3
d_call: TRBD1
clone_size: few

cdr3_aa: CASSPQTGNSPLHF
cdr3_nt: TGTGCCAGCAGCCCTCAAACAGGGAATTCACCCCTCCACTTT
cdr3_length: 14
j_call: TRBJ1-6
v_call: TRBV9
d_call: NA
clone_size: NA

cdr3_aa: CASSRGGPVVEKLFF
cdr3_nt: TGTGCCAGCAGTCGGGGGGGGCCGGTAGTAGAAAAACTGTTTTTT
cdr3_length: 15
j_call: TRBJ1-4
v_call: TRBV6-1
d_call: NA
clone_size: once

cdr3_aa: CAISGVLLSSGNTIYF
cdr3_nt: TGTGCCATCAGTGGGGTTCTGTTATCTTCTGGAAACACCATATATTTT
cdr3_length: 16
j_call: TRBJ1-3
v_call: TRBV10-3
d_call: NA
clone_size: once

cdr3_aa: CASSLPTGSYEQYF
cdr3_nt: TGTGCCAGCAGCTTACCGACCGGTTCCTACGAGCAGTACTTC
cdr3_length: 14
j_call: TRBJ2-7
v_call: TRBV7-2
d_call: NA
clone_size: NA

cdr3_aa: CSVGNGYTF
cdr3_nt: TGCAGCGTTGGAAATGGCTACACCTTC
cdr3_length: 9
j_call: TRBJ1-2
v_call: TRBV29-1
d_call: NA
clone_size: many

cdr3_aa: CASSLTSDQETQYF
cdr3_nt: TGTGCCAGCAGCTTGACTAGCGACCAAGAGACCCAGTACTTC
cdr3_length: 14
j_call: TRBJ2-5
v_call: TRBV7-2
d_call: TRBD2
clone_size: many

cdr3_aa: CASSDWGPQETQYF
cdr3_nt: TGCGCCAGCAGCGATTGGGGACCTCAAGAGACCCAGTACTTC
cdr3_length: 14
j_call: TRBJ2-5
v_call: TRBV5-1
d_call: NA
clone_size: few

cdr3_aa: CASSLATGLLKYTGELFF
cdr3_nt: TGTGCCAGCAGCTTAGCAACGGGACTCCTAAAATACACCGGGGAGCTGTTTTTT
cdr3_length: 18
j_call: TRBJ2-2
v_call: TRBV7-2
d_call: NA
clone_size: NA

cdr3_aa: CASHRPDGGNEQYF
cdr3_nt: TGCGCCAGCCACCGGCCTGATGGGGGTAACGAGCAGTACTTC
cdr3_length: 14
j_call: TRBJ2-7
v_call: TRBV5-1
d_call: NA
clone_size: NA

cdr3_aa: CASSIGGKNQPQHF
cdr3_nt: TGTGCCAGCAGTATCGGAGGGAAAAATCAGCCCCAGCATTTT
cdr3_length: 14
j_call: TRBJ1-5
v_call: TRBV6-1
d_call: NA
clone_size: few

cdr3_aa: CASSPGGIRETQYF
cdr3_nt: TGTGCCAGCAGCCCCGGGGGAATTCGGGAGACCCAGTACTTC
cdr3_length: 14
j_call: TRBJ2-5
v_call: TRBV6-1
d_call: NA
clone_size: few

cdr3_aa: CATNSQDRADQPQHF
cdr3_nt: TGTGCCACCAATTCCCAGGACAGGGCTGATCAGCCCCAGCATTTT
cdr3_length: 15
j_call: TRBJ1-5
v_call: TRBV15
d_call: TRBD1
clone_size: NA

cdr3_aa: CSAPDREGMNTEAFF
cdr3_nt: TGCAGTGCTCCGGACAGGGAAGGAATGAACACTGAAGCTTTCTTT
cdr3_length: 15
j_call: TRBJ1-1
v_call: TRBV20-1
d_call: TRBD1
clone_size: NA

cdr3_aa: CSARDPDGGNQPQHF
cdr3_nt: TGCAGTGCTAGAGACCCGGATGGGGGGAATCAGCCCCAGCATTTT
cdr3_length: 15
j_call: TRBJ1-5
v_call: TRBV20-1
d_call: NA
clone_size: many

cdr3_aa: CASSAGPPYGYTF
cdr3_nt: TGCGCCAGCAGCGCCGGGCCGCCATATGGCTACACCTTC
cdr3_length: 13
j_call: TRBJ1-2
v_call: TRBV4-1
d_call: NA
clone_size: few

cdr3_aa: CASSNAGTANTGELFF
cdr3_nt: TGTGCCAGCAGCAATGCGGGGACCGCGAACACCGGGGAGCTGTTTTTT
cdr3_length: 16
j_call: TRBJ2-2
v_call: TRBV4-2
d_call: NA
clone_size: few

cdr3_aa: CSARTQQGAGETQYF
cdr3_nt: TGCAGTGCCCGAACCCAACAGGGGGCTGGGGAGACCCAGTACTTC
cdr3_length: 15
j_call: TRBJ2-5
v_call: TRBV20-1
d_call: TRBD1
clone_size: NA

cdr3_aa: CASSYLPGRNTEAFF
cdr3_nt: TGCGCCAGCAGTTATCTGCCGGGTCGGAACACTGAAGCTTTCTTT
cdr3_length: 15
j_call: TRBJ1-1
v_call: TRBV5-1
d_call: NA
clone_size: few

cdr3_aa: CASSLVPQGGGGQPQHF
cdr3_nt: TGCGCCAGCAGCTTGGTTCCACAGGGGGGAGGTGGTCAGCCCCAGCATTTT
cdr3_length: 17
j_call: TRBJ1-5
v_call: TRBV5-1
d_call: TRBD1
clone_size: few

cdr3_aa: CSASESADQPQHF
cdr3_nt: TGCAGTGCTAGTGAGTCAGCGGATCAGCCCCAGCATTTT
cdr3_length: 13
j_call: TRBJ1-5
v_call: TRBV20-1
d_call: NA
clone_size: few

cdr3_aa: CASSASGGVYPTQYF
cdr3_nt: TGTGCCAGCAGTGCTAGCGGGGGAGTCTATCCAACGCAGTATTTT
cdr3_length: 15
j_call: TRBJ2-3
v_call: TRBV25-1
d_call: TRBD2
clone_size: few

cdr3_aa: CAISGIQETQYF
cdr3_nt: TGTGCCATCAGCGGCATCCAAGAGACCCAGTACTTC
cdr3_length: 12
j_call: TRBJ2-5
v_call: TRBV10-3
d_call: NA
clone_size: few

cdr3_aa: CASSLLADSAYEQYF
cdr3_nt: TGTGCCAGCAGCTTATTAGCTGACAGCGCGTACGAGCAGTACTTC
cdr3_length: 15
j_call: TRBJ2-7
v_call: TRBV7-2
d_call: NA
clone_size: few

cdr3_aa: CASSQDRSMGAFF
cdr3_nt: TGTGCCAGCAGCCAAGATCGTTCGATGGGGGCTTTCTTT
cdr3_length: 13
j_call: TRBJ1-1
v_call: TRBV3-1
d_call: NA
clone_size: NA

cdr3_aa: CATSALGVSREQFF
cdr3_nt: TGTGCCACCAGTGCCCTGGGGGTGTCGCGGGAGCAGTTCTTC
cdr3_length: 14
j_call: TRBJ2-1
v_call: TRBV24-1
d_call: NA
clone_size: NA